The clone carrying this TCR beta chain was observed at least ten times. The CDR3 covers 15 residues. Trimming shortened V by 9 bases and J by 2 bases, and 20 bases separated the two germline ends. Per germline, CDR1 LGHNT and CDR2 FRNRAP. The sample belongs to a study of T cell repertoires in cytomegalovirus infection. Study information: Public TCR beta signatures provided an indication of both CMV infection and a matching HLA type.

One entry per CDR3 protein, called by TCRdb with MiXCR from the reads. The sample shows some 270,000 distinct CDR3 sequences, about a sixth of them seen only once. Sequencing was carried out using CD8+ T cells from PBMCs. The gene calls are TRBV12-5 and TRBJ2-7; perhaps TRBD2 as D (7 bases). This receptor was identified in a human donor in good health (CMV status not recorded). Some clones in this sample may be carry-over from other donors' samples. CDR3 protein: CASALGGGPTYEQYF. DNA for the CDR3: TGTGCTAGCGCTCTAGGGGGGGGACCGACCTACGAGCAGTACTTC. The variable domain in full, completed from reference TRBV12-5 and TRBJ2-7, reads DARVTQTPRHKVTEMGQEVTMRCQPILGHNTVFWYRQTMMQGLELLAYFRNRAPLDDSGMPKDRFSAEMPDATLATLKIQPSEPRDSAVYFCASALGGGPTYEQYFGPGTRLTVT.